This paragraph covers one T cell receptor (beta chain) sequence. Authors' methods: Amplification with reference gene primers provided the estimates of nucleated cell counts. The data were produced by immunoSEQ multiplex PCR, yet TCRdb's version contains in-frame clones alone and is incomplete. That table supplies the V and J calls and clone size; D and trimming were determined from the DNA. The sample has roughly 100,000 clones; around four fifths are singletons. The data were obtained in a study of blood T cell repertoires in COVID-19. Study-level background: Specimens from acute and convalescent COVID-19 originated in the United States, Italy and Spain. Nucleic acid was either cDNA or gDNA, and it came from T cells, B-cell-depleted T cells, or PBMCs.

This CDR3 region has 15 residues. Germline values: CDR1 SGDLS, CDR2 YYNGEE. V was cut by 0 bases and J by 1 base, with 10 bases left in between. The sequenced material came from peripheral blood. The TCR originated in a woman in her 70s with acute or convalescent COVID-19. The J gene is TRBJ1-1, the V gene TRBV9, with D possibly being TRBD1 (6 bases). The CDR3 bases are TGTGCCAGCAGCGTAGTGGGGGCCTGGAACACTGAAGCTTTCTTT. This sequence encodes CASSVVGAWNTEAFF. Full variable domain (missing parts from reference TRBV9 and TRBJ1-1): DSGVTQTPKHLITATGQRVTLRCSPRSGDLSVYWYQQSLDQGLQFLIQYYNGEERAKGNILERFSAQQFPDLHSELNLSSLELGDSALYFCASSVVGAWNTEAFFGQGTRLTVV.